One sample yielded the 9 T cell receptor beta chains listed below, sequenced in a study of early T cells in non-severe SARS-CoV-2 infection. Via MiXCR, TCRdb re-called the 5' RACE reads, giving one row per CDR3 protein. The table shows around 63,000 distinct CDR3 sequences, with under 15% occurring only once. Sample: whole blood. These TCRs come from an adult who was a healthcare worker with PCR-confirmed SARS-CoV-2 infection or an uninfected control (not recorded which).

The rearrangement joins TRBV6-2 or TRBV6-3 to TRBJ1-1, with 7 bases aligning to TRBD1. Germline V gives CDR1 MNHEY, CDR2 SVGEGT. J was trimmed by 0 bases and V by 2 bases; bases with no gene match: 15. The CDR3 loop spans 19 amino acids. The CDR3 is CASSYPAGTVGAMNTEAFF. The CDR3, as DNA: TGTGCCAGCAGTTACCCAGCCGGGACAGTTGGGGCCATGAACACTGAAGCTTTCTTT.

This sequence joins TRBV30 and TRBJ2-1; D is perhaps TRBD1 or TRBD2 (5 bases each). Germline CDR1 GTSNPN, CDR2 SVGIG (reference sequence). The CDR3 covers 14 residues. V lost 2 bases, J lost 5 bases, and 13 bases lay in between. The CDR3 nucleotides read TGTGCCTGGAGTCTGGGGGTACTGGACAATGAGCAGTTCTTC. Protein product: CAWSLGVLDNEQFF. Variable domain in full (rest from reference TRBV30 and TRBJ2-1): SQTIHQWPATLVQPVGSPLSLECTVEGTSNPNLYWYRQAAGRGLQLLFYSVGIGQISSEVPQNLSASRPQDRQFILSSKKLLLSDSGFYLCAWSLGVLDNEQFFGPGTRLTVL.

This clonotype was observed at least ten times. V gene TRBV7-9 combines with J gene TRBJ2-7; either TRBD1 or TRBD2 may fit D (5 bases each). Germline V gene lookup returns CDR1 SEHNR and CDR2 FQNEAQ (reference sequence). The CDR3 has 13 residues. The V end lost 4 bases, the J end lost 3 bases, and 10 bases lay between the germline ends. The CDR3 here is CASSSRDGYEQYF. Here the CDR3 DNA reads TGTGCCAGCAGCTCGAGGGACGGCTACGAGCAGTACTTC. Full variable domain (rest looked up from reference TRBV7-9 and TRBJ2-7): DTGVSQNPRHKITKRGQNVTFRCDPISEHNRLYWYRQTLGQGPEFLTYFQNEAQLEKSRLLSDRFSAERPKGSFSTLEIQRTEQGDSAMYLCASSSRDGYEQYFGPGTRLTVT.

This clonotype appeared a single time. This may be a read error, as it is one base from a much larger clone. The rearrangement links TRBV11-2 to TRBJ2-5; the D gene is possibly TRBD2 (5 bases). Germline V gene data show CDR1 as SGHAT and CDR2 as FQNNGV. The CDR3 sequence is 13 residues long. CDR3 in DNA: TGTGCCAGCAGCTTCGGGAACCAAGAGACCCAGAACTTC. Its translation is CASSFGNQETQNF.

With respect to this clonotype: Just one base apart from a much larger clone, this may be a read error. The V gene is TRBV5-1, the J gene TRBJ2-3, with D perhaps assigned TRBD1 or TRBD2 (5 bases each). The CDR3 spans 18 residues. The germline gives CDR1 SGHRS, CDR2 YFSETQ. V was pared by 0 bases and J by 4 bases, with 21 bases between. The CDR3 DNA reads TGCGCCAGCAGCTTGGGCACCTCCGGGACGGTGGACTCAGATACGCAGTATTTT. It is translated as CASSLGTSGTVDSDTQYF.

This clonotype has a count of ten or more. This chain uses TRBV21-1 with TRBJ2-5; whether TRBD1, the table's D call, matches the DNA was not checked. TRBV21-1 is a pseudogene segment. The CDR3 loop spans 14 amino acids. The CDR3 sequence: CASSRQGSQETQYF. The CDR3 DNA reads as TGTGCCAGCAGCCGCCAGGGTAGCCAAGAGACCCAGTACTTC.

V usage is TRBV5-6 and J usage is TRBJ1-6; no definite D call. Between the trimmed V and J ends, which lost 2 bases and 2 bases, there was a span of 11 bases. CDR3 length: 16 amino acids. Per germline, CDR1 SGHDT and CDR2 YYEEEE. In nucleotides, the CDR3 is TGTGCCAGCAGCTTTGGTGGCAGTACCTATAATTCACCCCTCCACTTT. Its translation is CASSFGGSTYNSPLHF.

A few counts support this clonotype. The J gene is TRBJ2-2, the V gene TRBV19; TRBD2 agrees at 7 bases. V shed 6 bases and J 6 bases; nucleotides not matched to a gene: 4. The CDR3 sequence is 13 residues long. Per germline, CDR1 LNHDA and CDR2 SQIVND (reference sequence). CDR3 sequence (DNA): TGTGCCAGTAGCCTACTAGCGTCCGGGGAGCTGTTTTTT. Translating it yields CASSLLASGELFF. The full variable domain, with the rest looked up from reference TRBV19 and TRBJ2-2, is DGGITQSPKYLFRKEGQNVTLSCEQNLNHDAMYWYRQDPGQGLRLIYYSQIVNDFQKGDIAEGYSVSREKKESFPLTVTSAQKNPTAFYLCASSLLASGELFFGEGSRLTVL.

This clonotype has a count of ten or more. The chain couples TRBV10-3 to TRBJ1-1; TRBD1 matches 7 bases. Germline assignment: CDR1 ENHRY and CDR2 SYGVKD. There are 14 residues in the CDR3. V lost 6 bases and J lost 0; bases outside the gene matches: 4. This chain's CDR3 is CAISEGAMNTEAFF. CDR3 coding DNA: TGTGCCATCAGCGAGGGGGCTATGAACACTGAAGCTTTCTTT.